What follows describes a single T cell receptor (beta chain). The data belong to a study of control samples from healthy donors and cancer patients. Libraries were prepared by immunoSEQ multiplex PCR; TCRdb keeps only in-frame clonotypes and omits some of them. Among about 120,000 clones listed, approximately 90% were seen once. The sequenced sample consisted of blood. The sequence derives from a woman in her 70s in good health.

CDR3 sequence: CASSPWAGDSPLHF. As DNA, the CDR3 is TGCGCCAGCAGCCCCTGGGCGGGGGATTCACCCCTCCACTTT. This chain connects TRBV4-1 to TRBJ1-6, with D maybe TRBD1 (5 bases). The CDR3 loop spans 14 amino acids. The ends were cut back, 4 bases at V and 8 bases at J, with 12 bases in the middle. In germline, CDR1 is MGHRA, CDR2 YSYEKL.